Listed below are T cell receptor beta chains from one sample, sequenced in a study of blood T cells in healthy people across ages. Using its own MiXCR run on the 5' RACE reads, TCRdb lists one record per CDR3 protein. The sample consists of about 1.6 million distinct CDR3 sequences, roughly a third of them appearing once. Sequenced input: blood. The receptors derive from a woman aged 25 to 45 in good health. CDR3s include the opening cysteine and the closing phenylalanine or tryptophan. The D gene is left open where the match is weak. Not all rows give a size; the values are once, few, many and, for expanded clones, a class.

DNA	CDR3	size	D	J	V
TGTGCCAGCAGCCAAGATATTTTCTACAATGAGCAGTTCTTC	CASSQDIFYNEQFF	-	-	TRBJ2-1	TRBV14
TGCGCCAGCAGAGGACAGGGGCACTACAATGAGCAGTTCTTC	CASRGQGHYNEQFF	-	TRBD1	TRBJ2-1	TRBV10-2
TGTGCCAGCAGTCCAACGGGGACTAAAAACACCGGGGAGCTGTTTTTT	CASSPTGTKNTGELFF	once	TRBD2	TRBJ2-2	TRBV28
TGTGCCAGCAGCCAAGATCCGGTGGGGGGAGTCACTGAAGCTTTCTTT	CASSQDPVGGVTEAFF	-	-	TRBJ1-1	TRBV3-1
TGTGCCAGCAGGCCTCCAACTAACTATGGCTACACCTTC	CASRPPTNYGYTF	few	-	TRBJ1-2	TRBV6-2/TRBV6-3
TGTGCCAGCAGCCAAGTTTTTTTAGCGGGAGGCCGTAGCTCCTACAATGAGCAGTTCTTC	CASSQVFLAGGRSSYNEQFF	few	TRBD2	TRBJ2-1	TRBV4-2
TGTGCCAGCAGTTTAGTTCTCGGGGGATTAGCGGAACACTATGAGCAGTTCTTC	CASSLVLGGLAEHYEQFF	once	-	TRBJ2-1	TRBV12-3/TRBV12-4
TGTGCCAGCAGTGAAAATCAGGGGTCCTGGGAGGCCCAGTACTTC	CASSENQGSWEAQYF	-	-	TRBJ2-5	TRBV6-1
TGCGCCAGCAGCAGCTTTTGGCGCCAGGATAATTTCAATGAGCAGTTCTTC	CASSSFWRQDNFNEQFF	few	-	TRBJ2-1	TRBV4-1
TGCAGTGCTAGCACCGTTGCCCGCGGGCCTCAAGAGACCCAGTACTTC	CSASTVARGPQETQYF	-	-	TRBJ2-5	TRBV20-1
TGTGCCAGTAGTATTATTCTGGGCGGGAGCGGAGATACGCAGTATTTT	CASSIILGGSGDTQYF	-	TRBD2	TRBJ2-3	TRBV19
TGTGCCAGCAGTTCGACCGGGACTAGCGGGACATACGAGCAGTACTTC	CASSSTGTSGTYEQYF	few	TRBD2	TRBJ2-7	TRBV28
TGCGCCAGCAGCCACCTAACTCACGGGACACCTAGCACAGATACGCAGTATTTT	CASSHLTHGTPSTDTQYF	few	-	TRBJ2-3	TRBV4-1
TGTGCCATCAGTGGGAAAACTAGCGGGAACTACAATGAGCAGTTCTTC	CAISGKTSGNYNEQFF	many	TRBD2	TRBJ2-1	TRBV10-3
TGCAGTGCTAGAGATCACCGGGATAACCACGAGCAGTACTTC	CSARDHRDNHEQYF	-	-	TRBJ2-7	TRBV20-1
TGCAGTGCTAGAGATAAGGCGGGTCGGAATCCGCAGTATTTT	CSARDKAGRNPQYF	-	-	TRBJ2-3	TRBV20-1
TGTGCCACCGGGTTAATCTCCTACAATGAGCAGTTCTTC	CATGLISYNEQFF	-	-	TRBJ2-1	TRBV2
TGTGCCTGGAGTGTTGGACAGAACACTGAAGCTTTCTTT	CAWSVGQNTEAFF	-	-	TRBJ1-1	TRBV30
TGTGCCAGCAGCTTAGGGGGAGTTAGGAATGAGCAGTTCTTC	CASSLGGVRNEQFF	-	-	TRBJ2-1	TRBV11-2
TGTGCCAGCAGCCCCACAGGGCCCAATTCACCCCTCCACTTT	CASSPTGPNSPLHF	-	-	TRBJ1-6	TRBV3-1
TGTGCCAGCAGCTTAACCCAAGGTAACGAGCAGTACTTC	CASSLTQGNEQYF	few	-	TRBJ2-7	TRBV7-9
TGTGCCAGCAGTCGGGCGGCGGGGGCTTGGGAGACCCAGTACTTC	CASSRAAGAWETQYF	-	-	TRBJ2-5	TRBV7-3
TGCAGTGCTAACCCTCTAGCGGGAGTTTTGTCTACGCAGTATTTT	CSANPLAGVLSTQYF	-	TRBD2	TRBJ2-3	TRBV20-1